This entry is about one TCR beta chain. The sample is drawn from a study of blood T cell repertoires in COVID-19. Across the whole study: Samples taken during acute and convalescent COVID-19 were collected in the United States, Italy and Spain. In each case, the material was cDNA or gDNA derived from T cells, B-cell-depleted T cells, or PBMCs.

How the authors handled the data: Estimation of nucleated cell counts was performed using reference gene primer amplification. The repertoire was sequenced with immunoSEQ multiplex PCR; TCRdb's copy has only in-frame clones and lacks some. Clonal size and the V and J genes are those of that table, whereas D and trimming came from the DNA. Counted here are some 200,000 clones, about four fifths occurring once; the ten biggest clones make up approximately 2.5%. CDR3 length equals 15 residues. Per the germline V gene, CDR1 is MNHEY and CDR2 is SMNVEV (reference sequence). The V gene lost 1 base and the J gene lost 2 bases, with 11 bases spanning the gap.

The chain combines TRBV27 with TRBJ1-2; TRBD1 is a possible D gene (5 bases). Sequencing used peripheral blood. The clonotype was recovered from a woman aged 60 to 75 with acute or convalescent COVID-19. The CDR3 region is CASSLLGQGNYGYTF. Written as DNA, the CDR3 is TGTGCCAGCAGTTTATTGGGCCAGGGCAACTATGGCTACACCTTC.